This TCR beta chain was profiled in a study of T-cell memory formation after mild COVID-19. Turning to the study itself: TCR clustering was largely donor specific.

This clonotype occurred many times. What it recognizes is unknown. One entry per CDR3 protein, called by TCRdb with MiXCR from the 5' RACE reads. This table has approximately 350,000 distinct CDR3 sequences, 10% to 15% appearing once. CDR3 length: 14 residues. Germline loops: CDR1 MNHEY, CDR2 SVGEGT. V was shortened by 4 bases and J by 4 bases, with 11 bases between the two germline ends. Study-level results: Day 15 to 85 contracting clones showed balanced CD4/CD8; later expanders leaned CD4+. Nothing confirmed that second-wave clones peaking on day 37 were specific for SARS-CoV-2.

The sequenced material came from PBMCs or a T cell subset sorted from them (not recorded which). This sequence originates from a man aged 18-30 years who had mild COVID-19 (a few samples of this study predate the infection). Cell type and time point are not known. The chain combines TRBV6-2 or TRBV6-3 with TRBJ2-1; D remains ambiguous. CDR3: CASSFEPEYNEQFF. The CDR3 DNA is TGTGCCAGCAGTTTCGAACCGGAATACAATGAGCAGTTCTTC.